This T cell receptor (beta chain) was recorded in a study of OX40 agonist ivuxolimab in advanced cancers. Study overall: At doses from 0.01 to 10 mg/kg, patients were given intravenous ivuxolimab every 2 weeks.

The CDR3 is made up of 17 amino acids. V shed 0 bases and J shed 2 bases, with 17 bases lying between them. Germline CDR1 and CDR2: MGHRA and YSYEKL. TCRdb keeps only in-frame clones here, not all; method: immunoSEQ multiplex PCR. The profile shows approximately 84,000 clones, approximately 94% of them singletons. This specimen consisted of CD4+ or CD8+ T cells sorted from blood, obtained in a trial of the OX40 agonist ivuxolimab. The clonotype was recovered from an adult with an advanced solid tumor such as melanoma, head and neck, liver or kidney cancer. The V call is TRBV4-1, the J call TRBJ2-7; maybe TRBD1 (6 bases). The CDR3 nucleotides read TGCGCCAGCAGCCAAGAGACGGCCGGGACACCGACCTACGAGCAGTACTTC. Protein product: CASSQETAGTPTYEQYF.